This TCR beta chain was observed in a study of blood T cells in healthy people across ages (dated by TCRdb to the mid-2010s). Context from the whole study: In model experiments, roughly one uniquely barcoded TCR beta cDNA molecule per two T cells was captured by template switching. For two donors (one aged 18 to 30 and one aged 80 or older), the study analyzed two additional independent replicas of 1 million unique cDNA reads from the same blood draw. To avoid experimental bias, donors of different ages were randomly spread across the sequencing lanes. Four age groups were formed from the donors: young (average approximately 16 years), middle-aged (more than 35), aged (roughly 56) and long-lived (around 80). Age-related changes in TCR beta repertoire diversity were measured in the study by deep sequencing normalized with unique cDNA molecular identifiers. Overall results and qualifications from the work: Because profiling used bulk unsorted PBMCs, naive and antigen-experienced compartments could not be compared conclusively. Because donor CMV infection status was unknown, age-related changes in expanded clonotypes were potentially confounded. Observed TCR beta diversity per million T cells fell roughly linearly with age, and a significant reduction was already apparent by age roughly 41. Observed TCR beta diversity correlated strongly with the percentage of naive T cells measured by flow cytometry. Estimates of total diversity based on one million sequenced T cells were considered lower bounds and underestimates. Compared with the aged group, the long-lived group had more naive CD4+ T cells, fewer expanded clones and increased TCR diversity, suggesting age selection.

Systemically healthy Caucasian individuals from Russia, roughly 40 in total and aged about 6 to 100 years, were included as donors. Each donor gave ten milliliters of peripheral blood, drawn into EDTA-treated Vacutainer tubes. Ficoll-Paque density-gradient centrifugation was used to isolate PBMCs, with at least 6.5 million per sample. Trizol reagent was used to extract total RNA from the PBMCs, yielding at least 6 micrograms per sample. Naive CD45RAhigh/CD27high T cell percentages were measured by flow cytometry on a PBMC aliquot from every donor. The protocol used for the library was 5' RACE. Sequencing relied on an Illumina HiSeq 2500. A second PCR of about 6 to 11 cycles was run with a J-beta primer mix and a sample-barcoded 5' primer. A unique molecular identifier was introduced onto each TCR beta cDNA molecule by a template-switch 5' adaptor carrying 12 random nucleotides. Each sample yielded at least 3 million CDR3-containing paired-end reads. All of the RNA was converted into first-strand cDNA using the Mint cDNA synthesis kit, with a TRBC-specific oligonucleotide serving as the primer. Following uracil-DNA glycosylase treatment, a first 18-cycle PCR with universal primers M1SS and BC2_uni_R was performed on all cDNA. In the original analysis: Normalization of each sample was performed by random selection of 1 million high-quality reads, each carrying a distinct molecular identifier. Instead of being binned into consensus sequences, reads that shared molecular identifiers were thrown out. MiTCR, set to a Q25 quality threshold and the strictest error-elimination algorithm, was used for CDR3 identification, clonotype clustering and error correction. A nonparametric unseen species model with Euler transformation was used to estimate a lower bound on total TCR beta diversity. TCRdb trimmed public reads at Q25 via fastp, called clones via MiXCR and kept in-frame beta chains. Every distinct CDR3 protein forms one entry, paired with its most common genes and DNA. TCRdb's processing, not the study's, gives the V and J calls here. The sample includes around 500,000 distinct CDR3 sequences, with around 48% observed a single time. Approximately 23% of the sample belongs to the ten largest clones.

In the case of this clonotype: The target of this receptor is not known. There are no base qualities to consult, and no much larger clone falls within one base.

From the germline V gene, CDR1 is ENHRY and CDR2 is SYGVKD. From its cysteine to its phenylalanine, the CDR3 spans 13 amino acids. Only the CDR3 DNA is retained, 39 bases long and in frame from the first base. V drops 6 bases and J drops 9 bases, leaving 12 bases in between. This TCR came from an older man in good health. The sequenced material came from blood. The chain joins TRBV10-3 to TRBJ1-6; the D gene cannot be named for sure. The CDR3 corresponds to CAISGEAPSPLHF. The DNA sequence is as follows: TGTGCCATCAGCGGGGAAGCCCCTTCACCCCTCCACTTT.